One and the same sample provided the 20 T cell receptor beta chains below, sequenced in a study of CD8 T cells in Susac syndrome. RNA totalling roughly 0.5 to 1 ug underwent reverse transcription with random hexamers. TCRdb fed the immunoSEQ multiplex PCR reads into MiXCR, producing one record per CDR3 protein. The sample carries around 80,000 distinct CDR3 sequences, approximately 95% recorded once. Sequencing was done on a sample of CD8+ T cells from PBMCs. Every receptor here comes from a human donor with Susac syndrome.

The genes are TRBV28 and TRBJ2-7; 7 nucleotides align to TRBD2. The germline V gene has CDR1 MDHEN and CDR2 SYDVKM. The CDR3 consists of 14 residues. V shed 7 bases and J 3 bases; nucleotides not matched to a gene: 9. The chain's CDR3 is CASTPAGVNYEQYF. For the CDR3, the DNA is TGTGCCAGCACCCCGGCGGGAGTGAACTACGAGCAGTACTTC.

J is TRBJ1-1 and V is TRBV28, with 7 bases matching TRBD1. Germline CDR1 is MDHEN and CDR2 is SYDVKM. The CDR3 runs to 13 residues. V was clipped by 5 bases and J by 5 bases; unmatched bases: 5. As DNA, the CDR3 is TGTGCCAGCAGTGCCACAGGGGTTACTGAAGCTTTCTTT. It yields the protein CASSATGVTEAFF.

The V gene is TRBV2, the J gene TRBJ2-1; either TRBD1 or TRBD2 may supply D (6 bases each). Per germline, CDR1 SNHLY and CDR2 FYNNEI. The V end was cut by 8 bases, the J end by 4 bases, with 15 bases between. This CDR3 has 14 residues. CDR3 nucleotides: TGTGCCAGCCTGGGGGGCCCCCAATACAATGAGCAGTTCTTC. This sequence encodes CASLGGPQYNEQFF.

This clonotype was counted a single time. The rearrangement uses TRBV6-2 or TRBV6-3 and TRBJ2-3; 8 nucleotides align to TRBD1. Germline assignment: CDR1 MNHEY and CDR2 SVGEGT. CDR3 length: 15 residues. V trimming: 7 bases; J trimming: 6 bases; junction bases outside the gene matches: 12. CDR3 loop: CASTLRPTGADTQYF. DNA for the CDR3: TGTGCCAGCACCCTCCGGCCGACAGGGGCCGATACGCAGTATTTT.

The rearrangement joins TRBV12-3 or TRBV12-4 to TRBJ2-2; a weak D match, TRBD2 (5 bases). The length of the CDR3 is 16 residues. V was clipped by 2 bases and J by 0 bases, with 10 bases between them. For the CDR3, the DNA is TGTGCCAGCAGTTTAATCGCGGGTACGAACACCGGGGAGCTGTTTTTT. Its protein product is CASSLIAGTNTGELFF.

The rearrangement links TRBV12-5 to TRBJ2-6; TRBD2 is a possible D gene (5 bases). Germline CDR1 LGHNT, CDR2 FRNRAP. The V and J ends lost 3 bases and 0 bases respectively, with 6 bases between them. The CDR3 is 15 residues long. Here the CDR3 reads CASGFRDSGANVLTF. The CDR3 bases are TGTGCTAGTGGTTTTCGGGACTCTGGGGCCAACGTCCTGACTTTC.

V gene TRBV12-5 combines with J gene TRBJ1-3, with D unclear. This CDR3 region has 13 residues. Trimming left V 7 bases short and J 8 bases short, with 15 bases between. Germline V lookup: CDR1 LGHNT, CDR2 FRNRAP. In DNA form, the CDR3 reads TGTGCTAGTGCCGGAACATTCCCCTACACCATATATTTT. Amino acids: CASAGTFPYTIYF.

This chain links TRBV4-1 with TRBJ2-2, with TRBD1 as a possible D gene (6 bases). Trimming pared 2 bases from V and 3 bases from J, leaving 16 bases between. Per the germline V gene, CDR1 is MGHRA and CDR2 is YSYEKL. CDR3 length equals 17 residues. CDR3 nucleotide sequence: TGCGCCAGCAGCCAACCCTACAGGGTTTCGGACACCGGGGAGCTGTTTTTT. It yields the protein CASSQPYRVSDTGELFF.

This clonotype was detected a few times. The CDR3 nucleotides are TGTGCCAGCAGCCCTACCGGAGGAAACACTGAAGCTTTCTTT. This sequence encodes CASSPTGGNTEAFF. The V and J genes are TRBV2 and TRBJ1-1; D remains ambiguous. V was shortened by 6 bases and J by 2 bases, with 13 bases between the two germline ends. Germline V lookup: CDR1 SNHLY, CDR2 FYNNEI. The CDR3 runs 14 residues.

J is TRBJ1-4 and V is TRBV4-3; D possibly corresponds to TRBD1 (5 bases). Looked up from germline, CDR1 is LGHNA and CDR2 is YSLEER. Trimming stripped 1 base from V and 7 bases from J, with 19 bases between. The CDR3 has 17 residues. This CDR3 reads CASSQGQDPARGEKLFF. The CDR3, as DNA: TGCGCCAGCAGCCAAGGTCAGGACCCCGCGAGGGGTGAAAAACTGTTTTTT.

The V call is TRBV27, the J call TRBJ2-1; D gene ambiguous. The CDR3 runs to 13 residues. The germline gives CDR1 MNHEY, CDR2 SMNVEV (reference sequence). Trimming cost V 0 bases and J 4 bases, with 4 bases left between them. CDR3 amino acids: CASSLSFYNEQFF. The CDR3, as DNA: TGTGCCAGCAGTTTATCTTTTTACAATGAGCAGTTCTTC.

V and J are TRBV12-5 and TRBJ2-3; D unclear. Trimming left V 7 bases short and J 2 bases short, with 7 bases between. The CDR3 consists of 12 residues. The germline V gene has CDR1 LGHNT and CDR2 FRNRAP. The CDR3 sequence is CASATFTDTQYF. The DNA of the CDR3 is TGTGCTAGTGCAACCTTCACAGATACGCAGTATTTT.

This clonotype is a singleton in its sample. The chain recombines TRBV20-1 with TRBJ2-7, with D uncertain. The CDR3 is 13 amino acids. Germline loops: CDR1 DFQATT, CDR2 SNEGSKA (reference sequence). The V end was cut by 3 bases, the J end by 2 bases, with 11 bases between. In nucleotides, the CDR3 is TGCAGTGCTAGCCCCCGTTACACCTACGAGCAGTACTTC. Translation: CSASPRYTYEQYF.

This clonotype was found a few times. V gene TRBV13 combines with J gene TRBJ2-1; no clear D. Germline values: CDR1 PRHDT, CDR2 FYEKMQ (reference sequence). Trimming removed 0 bases from V and 10 bases from J, with 7 bases in between. CDR3 length: 12 residues. The CDR3 nucleotides read TGTGCCAGCAGCTTAGGCCTGCCGGAGCAGTTCTTC. Amino acid sequence: CASSLGLPEQFF.

The chain has TRBV12-3 or TRBV12-4 and TRBJ2-7; no definite D call. The CDR3 extends over 14 amino acids. The ends were cut back, 1 base at V and 3 bases at J, with 10 bases in the middle. In DNA, the CDR3 is TGTGCCAGCAGTTTAGGGACGCCAGGCTACGAGCAGTACTTC. Protein sequence: CASSLGTPGYEQYF.

The chain is built from TRBV3-1 and TRBJ2-7; tentatively, D is TRBD1 (5 bases). Trimming removed 11 bases at V and 1 base at J, with 9 bases between. This CDR3 has 11 amino acids. Germline V gives CDR1 LGHDT, CDR2 YNNKEL (reference sequence). The CDR3 nucleotides are TGTGCCTCACAGGAGTCCTACGAGCAGTACTTC. Its protein is CASQESYEQYF.

The genes are TRBV6-4 and TRBJ2-2; 8 bases are shared with TRBD1. CDR3 length equals 15 residues. In germline, CDR1 is MRHNA, CDR2 SNTAGT. V was pared by 6 bases and J by 3 bases, with 6 bases of the junction left unmatched. CDR3 nucleotide sequence: TGTGCCAGCAGCCTCAGGGGGCTCGACACCGGGGAGCTGTTTTTT. Encoded protein: CASSLRGLDTGELFF.

The chain couples TRBV7-2 to TRBJ2-7, with D maybe TRBD1 (6 bases). V dropped 5 bases and J dropped 6 bases, with 17 bases sitting between them. The CDR3 is 14 residues long. Germline V gene sequence: CDR1 SGHTA, CDR2 FQGNSA. CDR3 sequence (DNA): TGTGCCAGCAGCCCAACAGGGTCTGGAATCGAGCAGTACTTC. It is translated as CASSPTGSGIEQYF.

V is TRBV27 and J is TRBJ1-2, with 9 bases matching TRBD1. The CDR3 spans 14 residues. Losses at the gene ends were 6 bases for V and 8 bases for J; bases not matched to a gene: 10. The germline gives CDR1 MNHEY, CDR2 SMNVEV (reference sequence). CDR3 DNA: TGTGCCAGCAGCCTGACAGGGGGAGGGTCAGGCTACACCTTC. This codes for CASSLTGGGSGYTF.

This rearrangement joins TRBV6-5 to TRBJ2-7, with 8 bases matching TRBD1. The CDR3 is 12 residues long. Germline V CDR1 and CDR2: MNHEY, SVGAGI. V lost 8 bases, J lost 5 bases, and 5 bases stayed unmatched. The chain's CDR3 is CASGQGANEQYF. CDR3 DNA: TGTGCCAGCGGTCAGGGGGCTAACGAGCAGTACTTC.